This T cell receptor (beta chain) came from a study of radiation and T cells in renal cell carcinoma. Using immunoSEQ multiplex PCR, the repertoire was profiled, and TCRdb retains in-frame clones only, with some absent. The top ten hold 2% to 3% of the sample, which has about 77,000 clones, 70% to 90% seen once. Time point denoted: blood 4 weeks post-SBRT, at nephrectomy. As for treatment: 15 Gy SBRT to primary tumor, nephrectomy 4 weeks later. This CDR3 has 17 residues. With V trimmed by 4 bases and J by 8 bases, 11 bases remained unmatched. CDR1 and CDR2 (germline): SGHRS, YFSETQ. This specimen consisted of blood, obtained from a patient whose treatment included radiotherapy and nephrectomy. The chain carries TRBV5-1 and TRBJ2-1, with 14 bases fitting TRBD2. The TCR originated in a woman aged 55 to 70 with renal cell carcinoma. CDR3 nucleotide sequence: TGCGCCAGCAGCCCGGACGGGACTAGCGGGGGTGGACATGAGCAGTTCTTC. Encoded protein: CASSPDGTSGGGHEQFF.